One sample yielded the 27 T cell receptor beta chains listed below, sequenced in a study of Ad26.COV2.S vaccination and SARS-CoV-2 variants. Treatment defined: over 15 received Ad26.COV2.S at low or high dose, single or two shots; 5 received placebo; per-sample allocation not given. Specimen acquisition occurred on day 63 following the initial vaccine or placebo injection. The repertoire was sequenced with immunoSEQ multiplex PCR; TCRdb's copy has only in-frame clones and lacks some. The sample shows about 320,000 clones, about 86% of them seen only once. Sequenced material: peripheral blood, taken in a trial of Ad26.COV2.S vaccine versus placebo. The receptor set was obtained from a person aged 18-60 years who received the Ad26.COV2.S COVID-19 vaccine or a placebo.

This clone has a single count. This chain joins TRBV3-1 (or the pseudogene TRBV3-2) and TRBJ2-6; D not certain. This CDR3 has 14 amino acids. V was clipped by 4 bases and J by 0 bases, with 4 bases between them. Per germline, CDR1 LGHDT and CDR2 YNNKEL (reference sequence). Here the CDR3 DNA reads TGTGCCAGCAGCCGAAGCTCTGGGGCCAACGTCCTGACTTTC. It yields the protein CASSRSSGANVLTF.

The genes are TRBV7-9 and TRBJ2-7; the D gene is possibly TRBD2 (7 bases). The CDR3 covers 14 residues. V dropped 4 bases and J dropped 2 bases, with 12 bases sitting between them. Germline V gene data show CDR1 as SEHNR and CDR2 as FQNEAQ (reference sequence). CDR3 nucleotide sequence: TGTGCCAGCAGCTCGCGGGGGCCGACCTACGAGCAGTACTTC. Its translation: CASSSRGPTYEQYF.

The gene calls are TRBV5-1 and TRBJ2-5; D not resolved. The CDR3 sequence is 14 residues long. Trimming shortened V by 3 bases and J by 2 bases, and 11 bases separated the two germline ends. CDR1 is SGHRS, CDR2 YFSETQ, per germline. The CDR3 nucleotides are TGCGCCAGCAGCTCAGGTGAGATTCAAGAGACCCAGTACTTC. Residues: CASSSGEIQETQYF.

V gene TRBV5-6 combines with J gene TRBJ1-6, with 7 positions matching TRBD1. The CDR3 is made up of 17 amino acids. V lost 0 bases and J lost 6; bases outside the gene matches: 9. CDR1 and CDR2 from the germline V gene are SGHDT and YYEEEE. The CDR3 bases are TGTGCCAGCAGCTTGGGGGCAGGGGGTGCCCGTAATTCACCCCTCCACTTT. This sequence encodes CASSLGAGGARNSPLHF.

The chain combines TRBV4-3 with TRBJ2-7; D call uncertain. Trimming took off 2 bases at V and 4 bases at J, with 15 bases between the two ends. Germline V gene data show CDR1 as LGHNA and CDR2 as YSLEER. The CDR3 is made up of 15 amino acids. The CDR3 reads CASSQQALPLYEQYF. CDR3 in DNA: TGCGCCAGCAGCCAACAGGCTCTTCCTCTGTACGAGCAGTACTTC.

The chain links TRBV19 to TRBJ1-5; TRBD1 might be the D (6 bases). The germline V gene encodes CDR1 LNHDA and CDR2 SQIVND (reference sequence). The CDR3 contains 15 residues. V lost 3 bases to trimming and J lost 4 bases, with 13 bases between them. CDR3 nucleotides: TGTGCCAGTAGTATGCTAGGAGGGGGTAATCAGCCCCAGCATTTT. As protein: CASSMLGGGNQPQHF.

The chain combines TRBV6-2 or TRBV6-3 with TRBJ1-1; 9 bases align to TRBD1. V dropped 2 bases and J dropped 5; count of bases not matched to a gene: 0. Germline-derived CDR1 and CDR2 are MNHEY and SVGEGT. This CDR3 has 13 residues. CDR3: CASSYDRGTEAFF. The DNA for the CDR3 is TGTGCCAGCAGTTACGACAGGGGGACTGAAGCTTTCTTT.

The rearrangement uses TRBV6-5 and TRBJ1-2; D gene unclear. The CDR3 has 13 residues. Trimming stripped 0 bases from V and 2 bases from J, with 4 bases between. Germline CDR1 MNHEY, CDR2 SVGAGI. The CDR3 region has the DNA TGTGCCAGCAGTTACTCCGGAAACTATGGCTACACCTTC. It yields the protein CASSYSGNYGYTF.

V is TRBV19 and J is TRBJ2-1, with 9 bases lining up with TRBD1. V trimming: 9 bases; J trimming: 6 bases; junction bases outside the gene matches: 9. Germline assignment: CDR1 LNHDA and CDR2 SQIVND (reference sequence). CDR3 length: 14 amino acids. The CDR3 loop reads CARLRDRVSNEQFF. CDR3 bases: TGTGCCAGACTCCGGGACAGGGTAAGCAATGAGCAGTTCTTC.

This rearrangement joins TRBV4-2 to TRBJ1-3, with D unresolved. Germline V gene data show CDR1 as LGHNA and CDR2 as YNFKEQ. The CDR3 runs to 15 residues. The germline V and J ends were trimmed by 0 bases and 0 bases, with 6 bases remaining between them. The CDR3 bases are TGTGCCAGCAGCCAAGATGGGGTCTCTGGAAACACCATATATTTT. It translates to CASSQDGVSGNTIYF.

The CDR3 DNA sequence: TGCGCCAGCAGCCAAGGTCGCGGCCTTACGAGCAATGAGCAGTTCTTC. Amino acid sequence: CASSQGRGLTSNEQFF. V usage is TRBV4-1 and J usage is TRBJ2-1, with no clear D. This CDR3 comprises 16 residues. V lost 1 base and J lost 6, with 16 bases in between. Germline assignment: CDR1 MGHRA and CDR2 YSYEKL.

This chain connects TRBV25-1 to TRBJ1-2, with 9 positions matching TRBD1. The V and J ends lost 7 bases and 7 bases, in that order; junction bases with no gene match: 7. The CDR3 covers 13 residues. Germline V gives CDR1 MGHDK, CDR2 SYGVNS. DNA for the CDR3: TGTGCCAGCATTGGGACAGGGATGAGTGGCTACACCTTC. This translates into CASIGTGMSGYTF.

The chain employs TRBV29-1 and TRBJ1-2; D is perhaps TRBD1 (5 bases). Trimming took 1 base from V and 1 from J, leaving 10 bases between them. The CDR3 contains 14 residues. Germline V CDR1 and CDR2: SQVTM, ANQGSEA. CDR3 in amino acids: CSVEAGRDNYGYTF. The CDR3 DNA sequence: TGCAGCGTTGAAGCCGGCAGGGATAACTATGGCTACACCTTC.

V and J are TRBV5-1 and TRBJ1-2; weak D call: TRBD1 (5 bases). The germline gives CDR1 SGHRS, CDR2 YFSETQ. This CDR3 has 14 residues. V was trimmed by 4 bases and J by 4 bases, leaving 14 bases between them. The DNA of the CDR3 is TGCGCCAGCAGCCCTCCGGCGGGGGGCTATGGCTACACCTTC. Translation gives CASSPPAGGYGYTF.

V gene TRBV6-5 combines with J gene TRBJ1-5, with D hard to call. Germline V gene data show CDR1 as MNHEY and CDR2 as SVGAGI. This CDR3 spans 15 amino acids. V lost 8 bases to trimming and J lost 4 bases, with 18 bases between them. CDR3 sequence reads: CASPMLTDPNQPQHF. The CDR3 DNA sequence: TGTGCCAGCCCGATGTTAACAGATCCGAATCAGCCCCAGCATTTT.

The CDR3 DNA follows: TGTGCCAGCAGCCAACGGGAGATGGGACAGGGGGTCTACGAGCAGTACTTC. Its protein is CASSQREMGQGVYEQYF. V usage is TRBV4-2 and J usage is TRBJ2-7; TRBD1 aligns across 11 bases. The V gene's germline CDR1 is LGHNA and CDR2 YNFKEQ. J was trimmed by 3 bases and V by 2 bases; bases with no gene match: 9. The CDR3 totals 17 residues.

Only one count was recorded for this clone. The J gene is TRBJ2-7, the V gene TRBV28; possibly TRBD1 for D (6 bases). Germline V gives CDR1 MDHEN, CDR2 SYDVKM. The CDR3 has 14 amino acids. The V end was cut by 6 bases, the J end by 7 bases, with 19 bases between. CDR3 sequence (DNA): TGTGCCAGCAGCCCCGGGACACTCCGGATGGAGCAGTACTTC. Protein sequence: CASSPGTLRMEQYF.

This clone was seen more than once but under ten times. The chain is built from TRBV4-3 and TRBJ1-2; D is undetermined. This CDR3 is 17 amino acids long. Germline CDR1 reads LGHNA; CDR2 reads YSLEER. Trimming shortened V by 0 bases and J by 0 bases, and 14 bases separated the two germline ends. The CDR3 loop reads CASSQEVMYRANYGYTF. Here the CDR3 DNA reads TGCGCCAGCAGCCAAGAGGTCATGTATCGAGCTAACTATGGCTACACCTTC.

V usage is TRBV25-1 and J usage is TRBJ1-3; tentatively, D is TRBD1 (5 bases). The CDR3 has 14 amino acids. Germline values: CDR1 MGHDK, CDR2 SYGVNS. Trimming shortened V by 0 bases and J by 4 bases, and 7 bases separated the two germline ends. The CDR3 region is CASSEYGGGNTIYF. The CDR3 coding sequence is TGTGCCAGCAGTGAATATGGGGGAGGAAACACCATATATTTT.

This chain links TRBV7-2 with TRBJ1-5, with D tentatively TRBD1 (5 bases). This CDR3 comprises 13 residues. The germline V gene has CDR1 SGHTA and CDR2 FQGNSA. Trimming left V 4 bases short and J 7 bases short, with 11 bases between. The CDR3 region has the DNA TGTGCCAGCAGCTCGATGTGGGGGCAGCCCCAGCATTTT. Amino acids: CASSSMWGQPQHF.

CDR3 loop: CASSSFPAGELFF. CDR3 sequence (DNA): TGTGCCAGCAGCTCATTCCCGGCCGGGGAGCTGTTTTTT. V gene TRBV7-2 combines with J gene TRBJ2-2, with no clear D. The germline V gene has CDR1 SGHTA and CDR2 FQGNSA. This CDR3 region has 13 residues. The ends were cut back, 4 bases at V and 6 bases at J, with 9 bases in the middle.

This sequence joins TRBV5-6 and TRBJ2-7, with D tentatively TRBD1 (6 bases). The V and J ends lost 1 base and 7 bases respectively, with 15 bases between them. Germline V CDR1 and CDR2: SGHDT, YYEEEE. This CDR3 spans 14 amino acids. CDR3 DNA sequence: TGTGCCAGCAGCTTGACAGGGTCTTCGAGGGAGCAGTACTTC. Translation: CASSLTGSSREQYF.

The CDR3 here is CASSYSAREGNTEAFF. The CDR3 nucleotides are TGTGCCAGCAGTTACTCGGCTCGGGAGGGGAACACTGAAGCTTTCTTT. This chain joins TRBV6-6 and TRBJ1-1; D remains unclear. This CDR3 contains 16 residues. The V end was cut by 0 bases, the J end by 1 base, with 12 bases between. Germline V gene lookup returns CDR1 MNHNY and CDR2 SVGAGI (reference sequence).

Comment on this clone: The sample carries other DNA sequences with the same CDR3. The chain combines TRBV6-2 or TRBV6-3 with TRBJ1-2; perhaps TRBD1 as D (5 bases). The CDR3 sequence is 13 residues long. CDR1 MNHEY and CDR2 SVGEGT come from the germline V gene. Trimming cost V 2 bases and J 2 bases, with 6 bases left between them. The CDR3 coding sequence is TGTGCCAGCAGTTACGGGGGAAACTATGGCTACACCTTC. The encoded protein is CASSYGGNYGYTF.

The chain joins TRBV10-2 to TRBJ2-1; perhaps TRBD1 as D (6 bases). Trimming took 3 bases from V and 6 from J, leaving 15 bases between them. The CDR3 consists of 15 residues. Germline CDR1 reads WSHSY; CDR2 reads SAAADI. The CDR3 sequence is CASSESGAVFNEQFF. The CDR3 DNA sequence: TGCGCCAGCAGTGAATCAGGGGCAGTCTTCAATGAGCAGTTCTTC.

CDR3 residues: CASTNSPSYEQYF. The DNA for the CDR3 is TGTGCCAGCACCAACAGTCCTTCCTACGAGCAGTACTTC. V and J are TRBV6-5 and TRBJ2-7; D remains unclear. Germline CDR1 is MNHEY and CDR2 is SVGAGI. V shed 7 bases and J shed 1 base, with 11 bases lying between them. The CDR3 spans 13 residues.

This clone turned up a few times. The CDR3 loop is CASSTTGWVTEAFF. The CDR3 DNA reads TGTGCCAGCAGCACGACAGGTTGGGTCACTGAAGCTTTCTTT. The rearrangement joins TRBV9 to TRBJ1-1; tentative D call: TRBD1 (6 bases). Deletions cut 4 bases from V and 4 bases from J, with 14 bases between. CDR3 length: 14 residues. CDR1 SGDLS and CDR2 YYNGEE come from the germline V gene.